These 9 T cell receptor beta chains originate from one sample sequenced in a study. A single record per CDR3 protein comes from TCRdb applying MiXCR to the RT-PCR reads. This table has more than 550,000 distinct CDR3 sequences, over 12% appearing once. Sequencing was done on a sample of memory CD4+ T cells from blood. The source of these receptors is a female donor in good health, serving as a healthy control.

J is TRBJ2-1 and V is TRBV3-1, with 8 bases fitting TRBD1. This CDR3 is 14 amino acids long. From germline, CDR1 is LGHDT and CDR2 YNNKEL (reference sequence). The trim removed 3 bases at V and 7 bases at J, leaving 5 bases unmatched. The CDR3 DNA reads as TGTGCCAGCAGCCATACCGACAGGGGTAATGAGCAGTTCTTC. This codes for CASSHTDRGNEQFF.

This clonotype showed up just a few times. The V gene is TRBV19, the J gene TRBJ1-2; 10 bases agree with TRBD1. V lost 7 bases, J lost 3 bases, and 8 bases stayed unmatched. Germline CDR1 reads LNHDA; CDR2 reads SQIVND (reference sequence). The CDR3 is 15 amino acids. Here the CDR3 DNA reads TGTGCCAGTACCCACCGGGGGACAGGGGACTATGGCTACACCTTC. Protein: CASTHRGTGDYGYTF.

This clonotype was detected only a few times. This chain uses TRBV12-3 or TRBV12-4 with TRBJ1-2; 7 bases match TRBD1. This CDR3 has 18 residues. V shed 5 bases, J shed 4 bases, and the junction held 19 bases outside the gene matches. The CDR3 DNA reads TGTGCCAGCAGTCCCCGAGTTTCTTCGTCAGGGGGGGCCTATGGCTACACCTTC. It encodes CASSPRVSSSGGAYGYTF.

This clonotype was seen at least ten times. CDR3 amino acids: CASSFARADEQFF. CDR3 in DNA: TGTGCCAGCAGCTTTGCGCGGGCGGATGAGCAGTTCTTC. The V and J genes are TRBV7-3 and TRBJ2-1; maybe TRBD2 (5 bases). CDR3 length equals 13 residues. Trimming left V 3 bases short and J 8 bases short, with 11 bases between. The germline CDR1 and CDR2 sequences are SGHTA and FQGTGA.

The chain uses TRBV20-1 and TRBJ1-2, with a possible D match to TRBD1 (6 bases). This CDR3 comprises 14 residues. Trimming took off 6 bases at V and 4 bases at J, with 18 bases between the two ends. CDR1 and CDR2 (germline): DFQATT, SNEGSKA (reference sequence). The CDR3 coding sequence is TGCAGTGCCAACCCAGGGGCCGCCCTCTATGGCTACACCTTC. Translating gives CSANPGAALYGYTF.

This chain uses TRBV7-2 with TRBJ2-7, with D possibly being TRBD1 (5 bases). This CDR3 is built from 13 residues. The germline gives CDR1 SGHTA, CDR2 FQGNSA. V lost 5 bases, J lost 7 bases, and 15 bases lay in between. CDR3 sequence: CASSQGPSGEQYF. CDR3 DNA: TGTGCCAGCAGCCAGGGCCCCTCTGGAGAGCAGTACTTC. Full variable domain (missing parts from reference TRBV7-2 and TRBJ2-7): GAGVSQSPSNKVTEKGKDVELRCDPISGHTALYWYRQSLGQGLEFLIYFQGNSAPDKSGLPSDRFSAERTGGSVSTLTIQRTQQEDSAVYLCASSQGPSGEQYFGPGTRLTVT.

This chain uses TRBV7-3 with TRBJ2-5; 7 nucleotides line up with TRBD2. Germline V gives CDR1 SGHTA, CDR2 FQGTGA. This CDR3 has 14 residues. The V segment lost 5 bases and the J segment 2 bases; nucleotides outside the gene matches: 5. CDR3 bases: TGTGCCAGCAGCCCTAGCGGAATACAAGAGACCCAGTACTTC. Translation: CASSPSGIQETQYF.

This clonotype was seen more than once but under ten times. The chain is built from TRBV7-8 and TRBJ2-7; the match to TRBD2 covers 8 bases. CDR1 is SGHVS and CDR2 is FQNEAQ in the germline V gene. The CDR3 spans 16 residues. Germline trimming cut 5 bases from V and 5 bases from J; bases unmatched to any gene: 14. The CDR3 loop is CASSRFPGTRSNEQYF. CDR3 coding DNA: TGTGCCAGCAGCCGTTTCCCCGGGACTAGAAGCAACGAGCAGTACTTC.

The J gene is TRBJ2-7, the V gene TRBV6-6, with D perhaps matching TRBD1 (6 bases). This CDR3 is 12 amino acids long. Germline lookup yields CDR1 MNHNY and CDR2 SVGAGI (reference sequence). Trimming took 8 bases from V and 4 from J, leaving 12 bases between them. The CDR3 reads CASLQGPYEQYF. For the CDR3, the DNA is TGTGCCAGCTTGCAGGGGCCATACGAGCAGTACTTC.